These 25 T cell receptor beta chains were sequenced from one sample in a study of T cells in Graves' hyperthyroidism and ophthalmopathy (dated by TCRdb to between 2018 and 2020). The protocol used for the library was multiplex PCR. TCRdb lists the instrument as Illumina HiSeq 2000. Amplification of TCR beta CDR3 regions was carried out from RNA transcripts. The first round of RT-PCR for the TCR CDR3 was performed with the HTBI primer set and the Qiagen OneStep RT-PCR kit. TCRdb ran its own pipeline on the public reads, namely fastp trimming at Q25 and MiXCR clone calling, and kept in-frame beta chains. Under each unique CDR3 protein, matching rows form one entry showing the most common genes and DNA. This sample is represented by about 640,000 distinct CDR3 sequences; around 13% of them were singletons. The ten largest clones add up to around 13% of the sample. What was sequenced was blood. Receptors originate from a woman between 45 and 65 years old with Graves' ophthalmopathy.

This clonotype was picked up many times. The chain recombines TRBV30 with TRBJ2-4, with D maybe TRBD1 (5 bases). V dropped 6 bases and J dropped 2 bases, with 11 bases sitting between them. This CDR3 region has 13 residues. Germline loops: CDR1 GTSNPN, CDR2 SVGIG (reference sequence). In DNA, the CDR3 is TGTGCCTGCCTAGACAGCTCCAAAAACATTCAGTACTTC. Protein sequence: CACLDSSKNIQYF.

For this clonotype: A much larger clone lies a single base off, so this may be a read error. The chain carries TRBV7-2 and TRBJ1-6; possible D gene TRBD1, 6 bases. CDR3 length: 15 residues. The germline V gene has CDR1 SGHTA and CDR2 FQGNSA. The V end lost 1 base, the J end lost 11 bases, and 15 bases lay between the germline ends. This CDR3 is CASSLDGGLRPPLHF. The CDR3 DNA sequence: TGTGCCAGCAGCTTAGACGGGGGGCTAAGGCCACCCCTCCACTTT. Based on the CDR3 plus reference TRBV7-2 and TRBJ1-6, the full variable domain is GAGVSQSPSNKVTEKGKDVELRCDPISGHTALYWYRQSLGQGLEFLIYFQGNSAPDKSGLPSDRFSAERTGGSVSTLTIQRTQQEDSAVYLCASSLDGGLRPPLHFGNGTRLTVT.

This clonotype was seen ten or more times. The CDR3 DNA reads TGTGCCAGCAGCCTGTTACAGGGATCTTATGGCTACACCTTC. This translates into CASSLLQGSYGYTF. This chain links TRBV6-2 or TRBV6-3 with TRBJ1-2, with D perhaps matching TRBD1 (6 bases). The CDR3 is 14 amino acids. Germline V lookup: CDR1 MNHEY, CDR2 SVGEGT. The V and J ends lost 6 bases and 5 bases respectively, with 16 bases between them.

This clonotype was seen repeatedly, ten times or more. This chain links TRBV24-1 with TRBJ2-1, with 12 bases matching TRBD2. The trim removed 3 bases at V and 5 bases at J, leaving 1 base unmatched. This CDR3 is built from 15 residues. Germline-derived CDR1 and CDR2 are KGHDR and SFDVKD. CDR3 in amino acids: CATSDGLAGHNEQFF. CDR3 nucleotide sequence: TGTGCCACCAGTGATGGACTAGCGGGACACAATGAGCAGTTCTTC.

This clonotype has a handful of counts. J is TRBJ1-5 and V is TRBV18, with D unclear. The V end lost 4 bases, the J end lost 5 bases, and 15 bases lay between the germline ends. Germline CDR1 reads KGHSH; CDR2 reads LQKENI. The length of the CDR3 is 15 residues. The CDR3 DNA is TGTGCCAGCTCACGCGTGGTCAGAGAGGATCAGCCCCAGCATTTT. Encoded protein: CASSRVVREDQPQHF. The full variable domain, in which reference TRBV18 and TRBJ1-5 provide the parts outside the CDR3, is NAGVMQNPRHLVRRRGQEARLRCSPMKGHSHVYWYRQLPEEGLKFMVYLQKENIIDESGMPKERFSAEFPKEGPSILRIQQVVRGDSAAYFCASSRVVREDQPQHFGDGTRLSIL.

The sample holds many counts of this clonotype. V usage is TRBV11-2 and J usage is TRBJ1-3; D is unresolved. CDR1 and CDR2 (germline): SGHAT, FQNNGV. V shed 2 bases and J shed 4 bases, with 18 bases lying between them. The CDR3 has 17 residues. The CDR3 loop is CASSLTRGPYDGNTIYF. CDR3 sequence (DNA): TGTGCCAGCAGCTTAACCCGCGGCCCCTACGACGGAAACACCATATATTTT.

This clonotype appeared a few times. The chain carries TRBV6-2 or TRBV6-3 and TRBJ2-7; D may be TRBD1 or TRBD2 (5 bases each). V was trimmed by 6 bases and J by 2 bases, leaving 11 bases between them. The V gene's germline CDR1 is MNHEY and CDR2 SVGEGT. This CDR3 is 13 amino acids long. CDR3 sequence: CASSKRGPYEQYF. The CDR3 DNA reads as TGTGCCAGCAGCAAACGGGGCCCCTACGAGCAGTACTTC.

This chain joins TRBV12-3 or TRBV12-4 and TRBJ1-1, with a possible D match to TRBD1 (6 bases). The germline V and J ends were trimmed by 3 bases and 7 bases, with 15 bases remaining between them. The CDR3 extends over 14 amino acids. Here the CDR3 reads CASSLRGGSNEAFF. The CDR3 bases are TGTGCCAGCAGTTTGCGGGGGGGCAGTAATGAAGCTTTCTTT.

This clonotype was recorded at least ten times. The chain employs TRBV9 and TRBJ2-3; the D is unclear. This CDR3 contains 14 residues. Germline V gene data show CDR1 as SGDLS and CDR2 as YYNGEE. Trimming stripped 0 bases from V and 2 bases from J, with 7 bases between. The CDR3 reads CASSVDPYTDTQYF. The CDR3 nucleotides are TGTGCCAGCAGCGTAGATCCCTACACAGATACGCAGTATTTT. The variable domain in full, completed from reference TRBV9 and TRBJ2-3, reads DSGVTQTPKHLITATGQRVTLRCSPRSGDLSVYWYQQSLDQGLQFLIQYYNGEERAKGNILERFSAQQFPDLHSELNLSSLELGDSALYFCASSVDPYTDTQYFGPGTRLTVL.

The chain couples TRBV10-3 to TRBJ2-2, with D perhaps assigned TRBD1 or TRBD2 (5 bases each). Germline loops: CDR1 ENHRY, CDR2 SYGVKD. The CDR3 is 15 residues long. The ends were cut back, 7 bases at V and 2 bases at J, with 14 bases in the middle. CDR3 sequence: CAINPGRKNTGELFF. The CDR3 DNA reads TGTGCCATCAACCCGGGACGGAAAAACACCGGGGAGCTGTTTTTT.

Regarding this clonotype: A read error may be the cause here, since a much bigger clone is one base away. The chain uses TRBV27 and TRBJ2-5; TRBD2 aligns across 11 bases. CDR1 and CDR2 (germline): MNHEY, SMNVEV (reference sequence). The CDR3 length is 15 residues. DNA of the CDR3: TGTGCCAGCAGTTTAATAGCGGGAGGGTCAGAGACCCAGTGCTTC. It translates to CASSLIAGGSETQCF.

This clonotype was picked up many times. The chain couples TRBV27 to TRBJ2-7, with D unresolved. V shed 4 bases and J shed 1 base, with 8 bases lying between them. Germline CDR1 reads MNHEY; CDR2 reads SMNVEV (reference sequence). This CDR3 contains 13 residues. Here the CDR3 reads CASSYSLSYEQYF. CDR3 DNA sequence: TGTGCCAGCAGTTATTCCCTTTCCTACGAGCAGTACTTC.

The rearrangement links TRBV4-2 to TRBJ2-5; 10 bases line up with TRBD2. The CDR3 length is 15 residues. The ends lost 0 bases at V and 3 bases at J; junction bases unmatched: 1. Germline CDR1 and CDR2: LGHNA and YNFKEQ. The CDR3, as DNA: TGTGCCAGCAGCCAAGAGCTAGCGGGGGAAGAGACCCAGTACTTC. Its translation: CASSQELAGEETQYF.

This clonotype has only a few counts. The chain uses TRBV29-1 and TRBJ2-1, with D unresolved. The CDR3 length is 14 residues. V lost 4 bases and J lost 8, with 18 bases in between. Per germline, CDR1 SQVTM and CDR2 ANQGSEA. The CDR3 is CSVAGLEHSHEQFF. The CDR3 region has the DNA TGCAGCGTTGCTGGATTAGAGCATTCACATGAGCAGTTCTTC.

This clonotype showed up many times. The rearrangement uses TRBV11-2 and TRBJ2-3; no reliable D call. The CDR3 consists of 15 residues. Trimming left V 5 bases short and J 0 bases short, with 12 bases between. The germline V gene encodes CDR1 SGHAT and CDR2 FQNNGV. Here the CDR3 DNA reads TGTGCCAGCAGCCGACGGGTCCGAAGCACAGATACGCAGTATTTT. Translating gives CASSRRVRSTDTQYF.

The CDR3 DNA reads TGCAGCGTCAATCAGCTGAACACTGAAGCTTTCTTT. It codes for CSVNQLNTEAFF. The chain is built from TRBV29-1 and TRBJ1-1; D is unclear. Trimming cost V 6 bases and J 0 bases, with 8 bases left between them. Germline V gene data show CDR1 as SQVTM and CDR2 as ANQGSEA. The CDR3 is 12 residues long.

This clonotype was recorded at least ten times. The chain carries TRBV29-1 and TRBJ2-1, with TRBD2 matching over 10 bases. This CDR3 spans 17 amino acids. Per germline, CDR1 SQVTM and CDR2 ANQGSEA. Losses at the gene ends were 3 bases for V and 8 bases for J; bases not matched to a gene: 16. Written as DNA, the CDR3 is TGCAGCGTTGACGGTCTTGAGGGACTAGCGAGTTCCGATGAGCAGTTCTTC. Amino acid sequence: CSVDGLEGLASSDEQFF.

The chain joins TRBV19 to TRBJ2-6; D gene unclear. Germline CDR1 is LNHDA and CDR2 is SQIVND (reference sequence). This CDR3 region has 14 residues. V gave up 1 base and J gave up 2 bases, with 3 bases separating them. This CDR3 is CASSIGAGANVLTF. In DNA, the CDR3 is TGTGCCAGTAGTATAGGGGCTGGGGCCAACGTCCTGACTTTC.

J is TRBJ2-2 and V is TRBV6-1; possible D gene TRBD1, 6 bases. In germline, CDR1 is MNHNS, CDR2 SASEGT. Trimming stripped 8 bases from V and 5 bases from J, with 12 bases between. The CDR3 totals 13 residues. In nucleotides, the CDR3 is TGTGCCAGCCTCCCCCAGGGGACCGGGGAGCTGTTTTTT. Protein sequence: CASLPQGTGELFF.

CDR3 sequence (DNA): TGTGCCAGCAGCTTAGGCCGACCGGGACACGTAGAACCGAGGAGCTCCTACAATGAGCAGTTCTTC. Its translation: CASSLGRPGHVEPRSSYNEQFF. The chain carries TRBV7-6 and TRBJ2-1, with TRBD1 as a possible D gene (6 bases). Germline assignment: CDR1 SGHVS and CDR2 FNYEAQ. With 1 base removed from V and 0 bases from J, the gap between germline ends came to 28 bases. The CDR3 has 22 residues.

This sequence joins TRBV19 and TRBJ2-5; 7 positions match TRBD2. Germline loops: CDR1 LNHDA, CDR2 SQIVND (reference sequence). V lost 3 bases, J lost 4 bases, and 8 bases stayed unmatched. This CDR3 comprises 15 residues. DNA of the CDR3: TGTGCCAGTAGTATGGTTGGCGGGGGAGGAGAGACCCAGTACTTC. Amino acids: CASSMVGGGGETQYF.

This clonotype was counted at least ten times. The V call is TRBV20-1, the J call TRBJ1-2; D not certain. The CDR3 spans 17 residues. The V end lost 4 bases, the J end lost 6 bases, and 27 bases lay between the germline ends. The germline V gene encodes CDR1 DFQATT and CDR2 SNEGSKA (reference sequence). The CDR3 coding sequence is TGCAGTGCTATAACTGATTTAAAGACAACTACCAAGGATGGCTACACCTTC. Its translation: CSAITDLKTTTKDGYTF.

This clonotype was seen a handful of times. The chain joins TRBV10-3 to TRBJ2-3; 14 positions match TRBD2. Germline CDR1 is ENHRY and CDR2 is SYGVKD. The trim removed 6 bases at V and 5 bases at J, leaving 4 bases unmatched. The length of the CDR3 is 15 residues. The CDR3: CAISSGLAGGDTQYF. The DNA for the CDR3 is TGTGCCATCAGCTCCGGACTAGCGGGAGGAGATACGCAGTATTTT.

This clonotype was recorded at least ten times. This chain uses TRBV6-2 or TRBV6-3 with TRBJ2-7; 7 bases are shared with TRBD2. The CDR3 spans 16 residues. J was trimmed by 3 bases and V by 0 bases; bases with no gene match: 8. The germline gives CDR1 MNHEY, CDR2 SVGEGT. The CDR3, as DNA: TGTGCCAGCAGTTACTCGAGGACTAGAGGAATCTACGAGCAGTACTTC. Its protein product is CASSYSRTRGIYEQYF.

This chain uses TRBV20-1 with TRBJ2-4; the match to TRBD2 covers 8 bases. Unmatched junction bases numbered 4, after V lost 3 bases and J lost 9 bases. Looked up from germline, CDR1 is DFQATT and CDR2 is SNEGSKA (reference sequence). The CDR3 extends over 12 amino acids. Written as DNA, the CDR3 is TGCAGTGCTAGTATTCGGGGGGGCATTCAGTACTTC. It yields the protein CSASIRGGIQYF.